Detailed here is one T cell receptor (beta chain). Its recognized antigen is unknown. There are no base qualities to consult, and no much larger clone falls within one base. For sequencing, an Illumina HiSeq 1500 was employed. TCRdb trimmed the raw reads at Q25, called clones with MiXCR and kept productive beta chains. Identical CDR3 protein sequences are pooled into one entry, listed with their most common genes and DNA. In all, the sample holds more than 350,000 distinct CDR3 sequences, and roughly 30% of those were seen once. The ten largest clonotypes hold roughly 15% of the sample. The data stem from a study of T cell repertoires in cytomegalovirus infection (dated by TCRdb to between 2019 and 2020). A note on the overall study: The HLA type of each donor mattered for the analysis, because public TCR beta signatures pointed to carriage of CMV infection along with the matching HLA type. Study-wide findings and limitations: Carriers of CMV infection plus the relevant HLA type were discriminated by the cumulative frequency of public TCR beta family members in the study cohort and in an independent roughly 340-donor cohort. In the ex vivo response, HLA-C-restricted CMV-specific TCR beta clonotypes were dominant, and in two of eight donors the single most frequent clonotype came from this HLA-C-restricted group.

A distance of 14 bases separates the germline ends of V and J, which lose 0 bases and 5 bases respectively. The germline V gene (reference sequence) yields LGHDT for CDR1 and YNNKEL for CDR2. Reading from cysteine to phenylalanine, the CDR3 counts 15 amino acids. The DNA shown is the 45-base CDR3, in frame from base 1. Sequences were obtained from PBMCs. The chain is made from TRBV3-1 and TRBJ2-7; no D gene is confidently identified. This sequence was found in a human donor in good health (CMV status not recorded). Some clones in this sample may be carry-over from other donors' samples. CDR3 reads: CASSQDVKGRNEQYF. The bases read TGTGCCAGCAGCCAAGATGTAAAGGGTCGCAACGAGCAGTACTTC.